This note documents a single TCR beta chain sequence. This CDR3 is built from 18 residues. The V gene's germline CDR1 is MNHEY and CDR2 SMNVEV (reference sequence). J was trimmed by 7 bases and V by 8 bases; bases with no gene match: 16. The data belong to a study of cytomegalovirus exposure and HLA in healthy donors. The PCR made use of 60 Vbeta and 13 Jbeta primers. Sequencing was performed with immunoSEQ multiplex PCR; in TCRdb, only in-frame clones are kept and a portion is missing. The table records 110,000 or so clones, roughly four fifths of them present only once. The sequence was obtained from a woman aged 18 to 35 in good health and CMV-seronegative. Sequencing input: PBMCs. The rearrangement links TRBV27 to TRBJ2-1, with 14 bases matching TRBD2. The CDR3 region has the DNA TGTGCCAGCCGGCCGGGACTAGCGGGAGTTTCGGCTAGGAATGAGCAGTTCTTC. It codes for CASRPGLAGVSARNEQFF.